These 11 T cell receptor beta chains originate from one sample sequenced in a study of CD8+ T cells in alopecia areata. The sequencing template was cDNA reverse transcribed from extracted RNA. Libraries were prepared by immunoSEQ multiplex PCR; TCRdb keeps only in-frame clonotypes and omits some of them. The sample lists about 110,000 clones, approximately 59% seen once, with under 25% in the top ten. Sequenced material: CD8+ T cells sorted from blood. All receptors derive from a human donor in good health.

V is TRBV6-5 and J is TRBJ1-2, with a possible D match to TRBD1 (5 bases). This CDR3 comprises 14 residues. The germline V gene has CDR1 MNHEY and CDR2 SVGAGI. Trimming left V 4 bases short and J 8 bases short, with 17 bases between. This CDR3 reads CASSSGTGVGGYTF. The DNA for the CDR3 is TGTGCCAGCAGTTCCGGGACTGGCGTGGGCGGCTACACCTTC.

In its sample, this clone was seen once. The CDR3 sequence is CASSYRTGYYEQYF. The CDR3 DNA reads as TGTGCCAGCAGTTACCGGACAGGGTACTACGAGCAGTACTTC. This chain uses TRBV6-8 with TRBJ2-7, with 8 nucleotides matching TRBD1. Losses at the gene ends were 2 bases for V and 3 bases for J; bases not matched to a gene: 3. The CDR3 has 14 residues. Germline V gives CDR1 MNHGY, CDR2 SAAAGT.

J is TRBJ2-7 and V is TRBV11-2, with D maybe TRBD2 (6 bases). The germline V gene encodes CDR1 SGHAT and CDR2 FQNNGV. The CDR3 sequence is 14 residues long. V lost 4 bases, J lost 2 bases, and 12 bases lay in between. Written as DNA, the CDR3 is TGTGCCAGCAGCTCCGGGACTGGGACCTACGAGCAGTACTTC. Amino acids: CASSSGTGTYEQYF.

The V call is TRBV5-1, the J call TRBJ2-7; TRBD2 agrees at 10 bases. The germline V gene encodes CDR1 SGHRS and CDR2 YFSETQ. J lost 4 bases, V lost 5 bases, and 6 bases had no gene match. The CDR3 covers 14 residues. In DNA form, the CDR3 reads TGCGCCAGCAGTTTTGGACTAGCGGATTACGAGCAGTACTTC. Translating gives CASSFGLADYEQYF.

The CDR3 sequence is CASSLRLGTGMNTEAFF. The CDR3 coding sequence is TGTGCCAGCAGCTTAAGGTTAGGGACAGGGATGAACACTGAAGCTTTCTTT. This chain links TRBV7-9 with TRBJ1-1; TRBD1 aligns across 9 bases. The CDR3 totals 17 residues. Germline V gene lookup returns CDR1 SEHNR and CDR2 FQNEAQ (reference sequence). V was clipped by 2 bases and J by 0 bases; unmatched bases: 7.

This clone was observed once. This rearrangement joins TRBV6-6 to TRBJ2-3, with 7 positions matching TRBD2. Germline CDR1 is MNHNY and CDR2 is SVGAGI (reference sequence). The CDR3 extends over 16 amino acids. V dropped 0 bases and J dropped 0; count of bases not matched to a gene: 3. The CDR3 DNA is TGTGCCAGCAGTTACTCGCTAGCGGCTAGCACAGATACGCAGTATTTT. As protein: CASSYSLAASTDTQYF.

The V gene is TRBV25-1, the J gene TRBJ2-5; D could derive from TRBD1 or TRBD2 (5 bases each). The V end was cut by 8 bases, the J end by 4 bases, with 20 bases between. The CDR3 runs 15 residues. Per the germline V gene, CDR1 is MGHDK and CDR2 is SYGVNS. The CDR3 here is CASGTRDGGSETQYF. CDR3 coding DNA: TGTGCCAGCGGTACCAGGGACGGAGGTTCAGAGACCCAGTACTTC.

CDR3 sequence (DNA): TGTGCCAGCGGAGGGTCAGGGGGCCAAATCTACGAGCAGTACTTC. Protein sequence: CASGGSGGQIYEQYF. V and J are TRBV2 and TRBJ2-7; 8 bases align to TRBD1. Trimming cost V 8 bases and J 3 bases; bases outside gene matches: 12. This CDR3 has 15 residues. CDR1 and CDR2 (germline): SNHLY, FYNNEI.

The V call is TRBV27, the J call TRBJ2-2, with 9 positions matching TRBD1. Germline assignment: CDR1 MNHEY and CDR2 SMNVEV (reference sequence). This CDR3 region has 14 residues. Unmatched junction bases numbered 6, after V lost 6 bases and J lost 7 bases. Here the CDR3 DNA reads TGTGCCAGCAGACCTGGACAGGGGAGCGGGGAGCTGTTTTTT. This translates into CASRPGQGSGELFF.

This clone has more than one count but fewer than ten. The gene calls are TRBV5-4 and TRBJ2-7; tentative D call: TRBD2 (6 bases). Germline CDR1 and CDR2: SGHNT and YYREEE (reference sequence). The V end was cut by 2 bases, the J end by 1 base, with 7 bases between. The CDR3 has 13 amino acids. The CDR3 DNA reads TGTGCCAGCAGCTTCGGAGGGTCCTACGAGCAGTACTTC. Translating it yields CASSFGGSYEQYF.

V gene TRBV6-5 combines with J gene TRBJ2-7, with 7 bases identical to TRBD1. The germline V gene has CDR1 MNHEY and CDR2 SVGAGI. Trimming took 5 bases from V and 2 from J; bases not matched to a gene: 9. This CDR3 region has 15 residues. The CDR3 DNA is TGTGCCAGCAGTCACAGGGGTGAGCTACCCTACGAGCAGTACTTC. Protein product: CASSHRGELPYEQYF.